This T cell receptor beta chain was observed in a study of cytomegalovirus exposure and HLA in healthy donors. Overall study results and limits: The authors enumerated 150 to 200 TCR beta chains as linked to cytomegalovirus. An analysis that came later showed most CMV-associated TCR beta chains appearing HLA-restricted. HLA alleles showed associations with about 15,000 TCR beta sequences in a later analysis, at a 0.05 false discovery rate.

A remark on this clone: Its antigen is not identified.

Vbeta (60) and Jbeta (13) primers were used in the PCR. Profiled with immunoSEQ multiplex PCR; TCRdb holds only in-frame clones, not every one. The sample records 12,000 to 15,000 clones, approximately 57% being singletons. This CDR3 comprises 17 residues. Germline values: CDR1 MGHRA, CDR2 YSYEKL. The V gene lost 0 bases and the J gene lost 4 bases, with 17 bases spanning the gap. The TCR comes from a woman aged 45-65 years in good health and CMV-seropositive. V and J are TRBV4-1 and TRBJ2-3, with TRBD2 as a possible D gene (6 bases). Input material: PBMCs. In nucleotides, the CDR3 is TGCGCCAGCAGCCAAGATCTGGGACTCGGCCCCCCAGATACGCAGTATTTT. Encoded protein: CASSQDLGLGPPDTQYF.